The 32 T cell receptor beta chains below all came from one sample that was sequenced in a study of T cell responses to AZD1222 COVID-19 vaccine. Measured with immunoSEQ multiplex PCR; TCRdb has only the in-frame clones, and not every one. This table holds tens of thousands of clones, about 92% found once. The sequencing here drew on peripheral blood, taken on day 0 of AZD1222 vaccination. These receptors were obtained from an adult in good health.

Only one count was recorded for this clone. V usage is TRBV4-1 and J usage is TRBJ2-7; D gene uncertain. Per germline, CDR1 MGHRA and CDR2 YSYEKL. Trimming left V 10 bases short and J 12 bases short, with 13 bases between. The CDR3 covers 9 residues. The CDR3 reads CANKAILYF. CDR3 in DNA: TGCGCCAACAAAGCCATCCTGTACTTC.

The CDR3 sequence: CAWSEGGQGAEQFF. The CDR3, as DNA: TGTGCCTGGAGTGAAGGTGGACAGGGGGCTGAGCAGTTCTTC. This rearrangement joins TRBV30 to TRBJ2-1; 11 nucleotides match TRBD1. CDR1 is GTSNPN, CDR2 SVGIG, per germline (reference sequence). The V gene end was trimmed by 1 base and the J gene end by 9 bases; junction bases not matched to a gene: 5. The CDR3 totals 14 residues.

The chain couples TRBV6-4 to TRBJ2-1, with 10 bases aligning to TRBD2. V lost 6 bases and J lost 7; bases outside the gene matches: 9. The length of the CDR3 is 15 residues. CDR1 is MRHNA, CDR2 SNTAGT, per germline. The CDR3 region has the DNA TGTGCCAGCAGGCCCGCTAGCGGGAGTAGTAATGAGCAGTTCTTC. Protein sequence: CASRPASGSSNEQFF.

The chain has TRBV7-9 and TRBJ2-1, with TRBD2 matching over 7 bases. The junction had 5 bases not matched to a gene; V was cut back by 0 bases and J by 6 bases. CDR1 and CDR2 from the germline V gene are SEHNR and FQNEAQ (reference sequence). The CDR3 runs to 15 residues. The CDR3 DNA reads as TGTGCCAGCAGCTTAGCGCTTGGCGGGAGCAATGAGCAGTTCTTC. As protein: CASSLALGGSNEQFF.

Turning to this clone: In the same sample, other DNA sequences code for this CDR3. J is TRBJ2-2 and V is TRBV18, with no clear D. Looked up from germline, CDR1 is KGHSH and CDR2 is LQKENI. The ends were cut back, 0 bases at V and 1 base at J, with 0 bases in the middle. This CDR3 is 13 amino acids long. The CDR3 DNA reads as TGTGCCAGCTCACCACCGAACACCGGGGAGCTGTTTTTT. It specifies CASSPPNTGELFF.

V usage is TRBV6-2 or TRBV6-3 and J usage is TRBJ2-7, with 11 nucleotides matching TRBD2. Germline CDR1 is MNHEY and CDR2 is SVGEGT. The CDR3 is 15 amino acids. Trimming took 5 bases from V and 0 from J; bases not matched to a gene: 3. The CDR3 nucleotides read TGTGCCAGCAGTCTTAGCGGGGGGGCCTCCTACGAGCAGTACTTC. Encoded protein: CASSLSGGASYEQYF.

The CDR3 sequence is CASSKALTLWEGLGNQPQHF. The CDR3 region has the DNA TGTGCCAGCAGCAAAGCGCTTACTTTGTGGGAGGGTTTGGGCAATCAGCCCCAGCATTTT. The V call is TRBV21-1, the J call TRBJ1-5. TRBV21-1 is classified as a pseudogene. This CDR3 contains 20 residues.

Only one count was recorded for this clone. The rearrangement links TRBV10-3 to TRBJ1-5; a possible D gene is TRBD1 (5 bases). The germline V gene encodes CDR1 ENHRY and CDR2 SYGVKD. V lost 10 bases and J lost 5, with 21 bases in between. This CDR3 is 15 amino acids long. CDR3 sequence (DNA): TGTGCCACCCGAAGGACCCAGGAAGGGGATCAGCCCCAGCATTTT. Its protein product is CATRRTQEGDQPQHF.

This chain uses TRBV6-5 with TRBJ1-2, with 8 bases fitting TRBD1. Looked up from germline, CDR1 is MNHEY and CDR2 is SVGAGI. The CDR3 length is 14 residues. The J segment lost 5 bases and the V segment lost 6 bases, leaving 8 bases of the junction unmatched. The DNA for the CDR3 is TGTGCCAGCAGATCAGGGGGCGGATTGTATGGCTACACCTTC. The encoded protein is CASRSGGGLYGYTF.

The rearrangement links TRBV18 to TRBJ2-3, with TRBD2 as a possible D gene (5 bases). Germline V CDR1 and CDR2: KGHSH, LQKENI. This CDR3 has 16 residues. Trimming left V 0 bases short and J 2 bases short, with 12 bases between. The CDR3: CASSPPPGTNTDTQYF. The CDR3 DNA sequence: TGTGCCAGCTCACCACCTCCGGGAACCAACACAGATACGCAGTATTTT.

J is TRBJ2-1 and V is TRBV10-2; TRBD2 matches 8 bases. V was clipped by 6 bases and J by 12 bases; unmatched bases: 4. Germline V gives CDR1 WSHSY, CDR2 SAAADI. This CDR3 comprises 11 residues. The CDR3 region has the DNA TGCGCCAGCAGAGTAGCGGGGCCGCAGTTCTTC. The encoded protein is CASRVAGPQFF.

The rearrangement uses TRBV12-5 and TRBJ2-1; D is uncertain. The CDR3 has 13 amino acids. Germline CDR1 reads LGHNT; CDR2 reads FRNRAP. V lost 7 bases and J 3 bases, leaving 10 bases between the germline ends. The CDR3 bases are TGTGCTAGTGAGGATAACAACTACAATGAGCAGTTCTTC. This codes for CASEDNNYNEQFF.

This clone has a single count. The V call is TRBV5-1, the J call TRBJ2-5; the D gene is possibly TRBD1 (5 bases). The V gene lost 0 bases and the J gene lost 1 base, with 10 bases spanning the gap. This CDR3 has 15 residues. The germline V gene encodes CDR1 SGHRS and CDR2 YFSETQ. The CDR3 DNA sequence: TGCGCCAGCAGCTTGGCAGGGCAGGGCCAAGAGACCCAGTACTTC. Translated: CASSLAGQGQETQYF.

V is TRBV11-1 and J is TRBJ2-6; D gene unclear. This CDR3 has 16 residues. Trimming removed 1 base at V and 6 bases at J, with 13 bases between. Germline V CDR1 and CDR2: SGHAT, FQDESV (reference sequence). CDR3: CASSLVRPEEANVLTF. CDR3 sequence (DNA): TGTGCCAGCAGCTTAGTGAGGCCCGAGGAGGCCAACGTCCTGACTTTC.

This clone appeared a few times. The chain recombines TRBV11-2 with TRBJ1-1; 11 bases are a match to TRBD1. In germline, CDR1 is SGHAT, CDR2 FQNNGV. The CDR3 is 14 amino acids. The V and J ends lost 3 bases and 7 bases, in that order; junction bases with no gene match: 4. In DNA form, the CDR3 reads TGTGCCAGCAGCTTGGGACAGGGGGGTAATGAAGCTTTCTTT. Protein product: CASSLGQGGNEAFF.

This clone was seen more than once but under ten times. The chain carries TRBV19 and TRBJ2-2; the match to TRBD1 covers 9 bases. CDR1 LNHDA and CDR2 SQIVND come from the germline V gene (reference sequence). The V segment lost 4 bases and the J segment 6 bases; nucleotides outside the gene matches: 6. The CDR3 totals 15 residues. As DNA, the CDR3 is TGTGCCAGTAGTAGAGGACAGGGGTTTCCCGGGGAGCTGTTTTTT. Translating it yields CASSRGQGFPGELFF. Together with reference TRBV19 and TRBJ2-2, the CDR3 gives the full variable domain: DGGITQSPKYLFRKEGQNVTLSCEQNLNHDAMYWYRQDPGQGLRLIYYSQIVNDFQKGDIAEGYSVSREKKESFPLTVTSAQKNPTAFYLCASSRGQGFPGELFFGEGSRLTVL.

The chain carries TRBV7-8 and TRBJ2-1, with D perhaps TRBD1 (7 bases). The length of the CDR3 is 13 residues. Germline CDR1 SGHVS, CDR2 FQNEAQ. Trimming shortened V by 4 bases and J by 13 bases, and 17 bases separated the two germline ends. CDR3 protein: CASSSLTGDFQFF. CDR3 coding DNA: TGTGCCAGCAGCTCCTTAACAGGGGACTTTCAGTTCTTC.

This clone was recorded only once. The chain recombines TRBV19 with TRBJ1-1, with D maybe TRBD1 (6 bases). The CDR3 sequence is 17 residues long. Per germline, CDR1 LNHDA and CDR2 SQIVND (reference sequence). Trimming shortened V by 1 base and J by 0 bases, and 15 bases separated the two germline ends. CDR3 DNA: TGTGCCAGTAGTATAGTCGGTAGGGGGGCTATGAACACTGAAGCTTTCTTT. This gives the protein CASSIVGRGAMNTEAFF.

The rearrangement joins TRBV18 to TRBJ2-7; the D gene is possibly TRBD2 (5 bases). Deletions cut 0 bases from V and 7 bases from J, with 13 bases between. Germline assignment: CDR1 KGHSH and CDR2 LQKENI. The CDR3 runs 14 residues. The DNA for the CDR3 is TGTGCCAGCTCACCACCTTCGGGGATCGGGGAGCAGTACTTC. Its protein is CASSPPSGIGEQYF.

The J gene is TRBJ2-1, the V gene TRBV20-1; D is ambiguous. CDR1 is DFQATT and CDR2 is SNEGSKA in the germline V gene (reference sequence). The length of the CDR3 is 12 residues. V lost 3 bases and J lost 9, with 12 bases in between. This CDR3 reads CSASATEGEQFF. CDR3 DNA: TGCAGTGCTAGTGCCACAGAAGGTGAGCAGTTCTTC.

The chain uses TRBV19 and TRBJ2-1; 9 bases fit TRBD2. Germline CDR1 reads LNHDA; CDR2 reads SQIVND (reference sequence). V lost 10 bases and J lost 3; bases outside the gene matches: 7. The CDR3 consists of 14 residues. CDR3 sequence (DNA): TGTGCCACCCGACTAGCGGAACTCTACAATGAGCAGTTCTTC. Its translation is CATRLAELYNEQFF.

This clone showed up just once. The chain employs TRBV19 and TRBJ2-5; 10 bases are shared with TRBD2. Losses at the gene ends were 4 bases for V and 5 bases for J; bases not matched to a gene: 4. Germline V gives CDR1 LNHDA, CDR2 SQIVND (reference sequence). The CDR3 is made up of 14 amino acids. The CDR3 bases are TGTGCCAGTAGTACTCCGGGACTAGCGGAGACCCAGTACTTC. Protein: CASSTPGLAETQYF.

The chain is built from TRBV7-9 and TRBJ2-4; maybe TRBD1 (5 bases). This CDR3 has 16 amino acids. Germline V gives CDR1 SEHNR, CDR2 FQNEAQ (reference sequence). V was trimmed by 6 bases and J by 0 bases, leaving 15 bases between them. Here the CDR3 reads CASSSPGFLAKNIQYF. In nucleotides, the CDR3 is TGTGCCAGCAGTTCACCAGGGTTTCTAGCCAAAAACATTCAGTACTTC. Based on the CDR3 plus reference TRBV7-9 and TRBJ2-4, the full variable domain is DTGVSQNPRHKITKRGQNVTFRCDPISEHNRLYWYRQTLGQGPEFLTYFQNEAQLEKSRLLSDRFSAERPKGSFSTLEIQRTEQGDSAMYLCASSSPGFLAKNIQYFGAGTRLSVL.

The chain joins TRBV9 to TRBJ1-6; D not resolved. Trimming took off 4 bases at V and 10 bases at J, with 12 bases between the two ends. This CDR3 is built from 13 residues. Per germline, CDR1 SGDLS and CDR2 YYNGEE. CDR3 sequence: CASSTTERSPLHF. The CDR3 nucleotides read TGTGCCAGCAGCACGACCGAGAGGTCACCCCTCCACTTT.

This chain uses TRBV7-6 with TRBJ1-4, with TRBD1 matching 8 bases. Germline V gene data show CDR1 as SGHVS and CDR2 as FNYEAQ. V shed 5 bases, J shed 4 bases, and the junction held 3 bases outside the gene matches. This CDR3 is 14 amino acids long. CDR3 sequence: CASSRGQGNEKLFF. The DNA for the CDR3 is TGTGCCAGCAGCAGAGGACAGGGTAATGAAAAACTGTTTTTT.

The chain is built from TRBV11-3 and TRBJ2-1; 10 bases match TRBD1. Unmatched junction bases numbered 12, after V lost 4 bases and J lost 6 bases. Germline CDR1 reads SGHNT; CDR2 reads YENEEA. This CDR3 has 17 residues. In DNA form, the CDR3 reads TGTGCCAGCAGCTCATCATTGACAGGGGGCAATGTCAATGAGCAGTTCTTC. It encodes CASSSSLTGGNVNEQFF.

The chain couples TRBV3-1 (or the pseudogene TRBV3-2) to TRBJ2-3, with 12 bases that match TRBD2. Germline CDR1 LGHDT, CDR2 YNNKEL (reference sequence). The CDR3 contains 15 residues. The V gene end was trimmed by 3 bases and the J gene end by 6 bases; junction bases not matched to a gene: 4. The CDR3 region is CASSHLAGGLDTQYF. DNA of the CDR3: TGTGCCAGCAGCCACCTAGCGGGGGGGCTGGATACGCAGTATTTT.

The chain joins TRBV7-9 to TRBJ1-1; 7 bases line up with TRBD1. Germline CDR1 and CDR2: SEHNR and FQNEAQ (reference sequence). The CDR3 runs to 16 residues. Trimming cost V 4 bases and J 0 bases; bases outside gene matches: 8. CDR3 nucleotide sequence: TGTGCCAGCAGCTCCTTAGGGGGCCTTATGAACACTGAAGCTTTCTTT. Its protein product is CASSSLGGLMNTEAFF.

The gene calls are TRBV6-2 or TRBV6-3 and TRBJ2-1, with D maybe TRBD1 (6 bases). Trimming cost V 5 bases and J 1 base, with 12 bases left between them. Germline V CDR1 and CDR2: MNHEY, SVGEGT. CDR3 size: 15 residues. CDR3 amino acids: CASSLGTPSYNEQFF. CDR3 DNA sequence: TGTGCCAGCAGTCTCGGGACACCTTCCTACAATGAGCAGTTCTTC.

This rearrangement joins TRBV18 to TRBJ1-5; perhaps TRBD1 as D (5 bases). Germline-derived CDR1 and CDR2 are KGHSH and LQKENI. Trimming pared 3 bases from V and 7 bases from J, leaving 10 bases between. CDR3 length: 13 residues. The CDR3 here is CASSPLGGQPQHF. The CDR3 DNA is TGTGCCAGCTCACCTCTCGGGGGGCAGCCCCAGCATTTT.

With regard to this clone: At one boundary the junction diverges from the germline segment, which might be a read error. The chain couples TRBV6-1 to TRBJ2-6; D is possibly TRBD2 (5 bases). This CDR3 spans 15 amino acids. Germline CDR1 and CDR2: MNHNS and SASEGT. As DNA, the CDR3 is TGTGCCAGCACTGAAATGGGAGCTGGGGCCAACGTCCTGACTTTC. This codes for CASTEMGAGANVLTF.

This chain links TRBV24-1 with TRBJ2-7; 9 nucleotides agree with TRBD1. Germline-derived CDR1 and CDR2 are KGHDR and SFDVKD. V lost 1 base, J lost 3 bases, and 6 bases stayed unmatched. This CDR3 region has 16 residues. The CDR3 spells CATSDFWDRDNYEQYF. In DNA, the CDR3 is TGTGCCACCAGTGATTTCTGGGACAGGGACAACTACGAGCAGTACTTC.